The next 15 T cell receptor beta chains were all read from a single sample in a study of shared clonotypes between healthy human individuals. Measured with immunoSEQ multiplex PCR; TCRdb has only the in-frame clones, and not every one. The table lists 2 million to 3 million clones, roughly 93% of them singletons. Sequenced sample: naive CD4+ T cells from PBMCs. Subset reported: CD45RA+ positively selected. The receptors come from a young man in good health. Some clones in this sample may be carry-over from other donors' samples.

The chain recombines TRBV25-1 with TRBJ2-2; 10 bases align to TRBD2. This CDR3 has 16 residues. V gave up 6 bases and J gave up 4 bases; unmatched junction bases: 8. Germline V gene data show CDR1 as MGHDK and CDR2 as SYGVNS. CDR3 amino acids: CASRGAGGPGTGELFF. As DNA, the CDR3 is TGTGCCAGCAGAGGAGCGGGAGGGCCAGGCACCGGGGAGCTGTTTTTT.

On this clone itself: This sample includes further DNA sequences coding for the same CDR3. The V call is TRBV5-1, the J call TRBJ2-1; D might be TRBD2 (5 bases). The CDR3 is 14 amino acids. Per the germline V gene, CDR1 is SGHRS and CDR2 is YFSETQ. V was shortened by 0 bases and J by 3 bases, with 7 bases between the two germline ends. The CDR3 reads CASSLAAGYNEQFF. CDR3 DNA sequence: TGCGCCAGCAGCTTGGCGGCGGGCTACAATGAGCAGTTCTTC.

This chain connects TRBV28 to TRBJ2-7; D is perhaps TRBD1 or TRBD2 (5 bases each). The CDR3 extends over 14 amino acids. The V and J ends lost 5 bases and 2 bases respectively, with 13 bases between them. The germline V gene has CDR1 MDHEN and CDR2 SYDVKM. The CDR3 DNA reads as TGTGCCAGCAGTCCGAGGGGCCCCGCCTACGAGCAGTACTTC. This codes for CASSPRGPAYEQYF.

The chain is built from TRBV12-5 and TRBJ2-5; 11 nucleotides line up with TRBD1. After removal of 7 bases from V and 5 bases from J, the junction contained 12 bases not matched to a gene. CDR1 and CDR2 from the germline V gene are LGHNT and FRNRAP. CDR3 length: 16 residues. CDR3 DNA sequence: TGTGCTAGTGTCCACCACGGGACAGGGGGTGGTGAGACCCAGTACTTC. It encodes CASVHHGTGGGETQYF.

V is TRBV6-6 and J is TRBJ2-1, with 7 nucleotides matching TRBD2. The length of the CDR3 is 15 residues. V lost 4 bases and J lost 3; bases outside the gene matches: 6. Per germline, CDR1 MNHNY and CDR2 SVGAGI (reference sequence). CDR3 sequence: CASSSRVAGYNEQFF. In DNA, the CDR3 is TGTGCCAGCAGTTCCCGGGTAGCGGGCTACAATGAGCAGTTCTTC.

V gene TRBV4-1 combines with J gene TRBJ2-3, with TRBD1 matching over 12 bases. V was clipped by 5 bases and J by 4 bases; unmatched bases: 7. The germline gives CDR1 MGHRA, CDR2 YSYEKL. CDR3 length equals 16 residues. This CDR3 reads CASSTRDRGLSDTQYF. The CDR3 DNA follows: TGCGCCAGCAGCACCCGGGACAGGGGGCTGTCAGATACGCAGTATTTT.

This chain connects TRBV7-8 to TRBJ1-3, with D hard to call. V was trimmed by 4 bases and J by 7 bases, leaving 17 bases between them. CDR3 length: 15 residues. In germline, CDR1 is SGHVS, CDR2 FQNEAQ. The CDR3, as DNA: TGTGCCAGCAGCTCCTTACGAGGCACGGGGAACACCATATATTTT. This sequence encodes CASSSLRGTGNTIYF. The full variable domain, its missing parts supplied by reference TRBV7-8 and TRBJ1-3, is GAGVSQSPRYKVAKRGQDVALRCDPISGHVSLFWYQQALGQGPEFLTYFQNEAQLDKSGLPSDRFFAERPEGSVSTLKIQRTQQEDSAVYLCASSSLRGTGNTIYFGEGSWLTVV.

The gene calls are TRBV11-1 and TRBJ1-1; no firm D call. Germline loops: CDR1 SGHAT, CDR2 FQDESV (reference sequence). V was clipped by 8 bases and J by 4 bases, with 17 bases between them. This CDR3 has 14 amino acids. CDR3 region: CASPPLEGGTEAFF. The CDR3 nucleotides read TGTGCCAGCCCCCCCCTCGAGGGTGGCACTGAAGCTTTCTTT.

This chain joins TRBV10-3 and TRBJ1-1; no reliable D call. CDR3 length: 15 residues. The ends were cut back, 4 bases at V and 1 base at J, with 13 bases in the middle. CDR1 and CDR2 from the germline V gene are ENHRY and SYGVKD. Here the CDR3 reads CAISAMTDGNTEAFF. In nucleotides, the CDR3 is TGTGCCATCAGTGCGATGACGGACGGGAACACTGAAGCTTTCTTT.

The chain uses TRBV5-1 and TRBJ2-7, with 9 bases that match TRBD1. Germline values: CDR1 SGHRS, CDR2 YFSETQ. The length of the CDR3 is 18 residues. V was pared by 4 bases and J by 0 bases, with 14 bases of the junction left unmatched. CDR3 amino acids: CASSPRPGTGKSSYEQYF. The DNA of the CDR3 is TGCGCCAGCAGCCCACGTCCCGGGACAGGGAAGAGCTCCTACGAGCAGTACTTC.

The chain links TRBV21-1 to TRBJ2-3. TRBV21-1 corresponds to a pseudogene. This CDR3 comprises 18 residues. CDR3 sequence: CASSKEGGQPIRTDTQYF. The DNA for the CDR3 is TGTGCCAGCAGCAAAGAGGGGGGACAACCTATTCGCACAGATACGCAGTATTTT.

The chain combines TRBV27 with TRBJ2-7; 7 positions match TRBD1. The CDR3 totals 13 residues. Germline lookup yields CDR1 MNHEY and CDR2 SMNVEV (reference sequence). Trimming at V came to 3 bases and at J to 5 bases, leaving 4 bases not matched to a gene. The CDR3 loop reads CASSFLDRDEQYF. For the CDR3, the DNA is TGTGCCAGCAGTTTCCTAGACAGGGACGAGCAGTACTTC.

CDR3 loop: CASSSDRTGLSNQPQHF. Written as DNA, the CDR3 is TGTGCCAGCAGTTCAGATCGGACAGGGCTTAGCAATCAGCCCCAGCATTTT. The chain uses TRBV28 and TRBJ1-5, with 8 positions matching TRBD1. Germline trimming cut 4 bases from V and 0 bases from J; bases unmatched to any gene: 8. Germline values: CDR1 MDHEN, CDR2 SYDVKM. The CDR3 spans 17 residues.

This clone showed up just once. The chain has TRBV7-3 and TRBJ2-3; D is perhaps TRBD2 (6 bases). V dropped 5 bases and J dropped 6 bases, with 21 bases sitting between them. Germline V CDR1 and CDR2: SGHTA, FQGTGA. This CDR3 spans 16 amino acids. CDR3 in amino acids: CASSPGQQLGGDTQYF. The CDR3, as DNA: TGTGCCAGCAGCCCCGGACAACAGTTGGGAGGTGATACGCAGTATTTT.

This chain uses TRBV7-3 with TRBJ2-2; the match to TRBD2 covers 11 bases. Germline V gene lookup returns CDR1 SGHTA and CDR2 FQGTGA. The CDR3 runs 16 residues. V gave up 2 bases and J gave up 3 bases; unmatched junction bases: 2. The CDR3 DNA follows: TGTGCCAGCAGCTTACTAGCGGGAGGTCACACCGGGGAGCTGTTTTTT. Translating it yields CASSLLAGGHTGELFF.